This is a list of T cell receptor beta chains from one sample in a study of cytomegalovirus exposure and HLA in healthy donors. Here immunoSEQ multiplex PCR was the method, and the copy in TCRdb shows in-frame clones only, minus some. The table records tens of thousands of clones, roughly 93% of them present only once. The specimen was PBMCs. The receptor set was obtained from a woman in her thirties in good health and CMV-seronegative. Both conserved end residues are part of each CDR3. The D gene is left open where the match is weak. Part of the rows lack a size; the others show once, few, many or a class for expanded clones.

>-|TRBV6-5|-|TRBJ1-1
TGTGCCAGCACCCAGAACACTGAAGCTTTCTTT
CASTQNTEAFF
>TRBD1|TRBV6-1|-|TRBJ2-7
TGTGCCAGCAGCCTTTGGGACAGCGCCTACGAGCAGTACTTC
CASSLWDSAYEQYF
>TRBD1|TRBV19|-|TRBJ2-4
TGTGCCAGCAGCCGGGACAGGGGGCGTGAGGGGTCCAAAAACATTCAGTACTTC
CASSRDRGREGSKNIQYF
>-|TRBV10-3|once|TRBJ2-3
TGTGCCATCAGGGGAGTCACAGATACGCAGTATTTT
CAIRGVTDTQYF
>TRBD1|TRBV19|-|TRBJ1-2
TGTGCCAGTAGTACGACAGGGATATACCCCTTCAACTATGGCTACACCTTC
CASSTTGIYPFNYGYTF
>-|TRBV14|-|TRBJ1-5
TGTGCCAGCAGCCAAGACGGTTTCCAGCCCCAGCATTTT
CASSQDGFQPQHF
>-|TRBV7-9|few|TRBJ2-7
TGTGCCAGCAGCCTTAGGGGGACCGACTCCTACGAGCAGTACTTC
CASSLRGTDSYEQYF
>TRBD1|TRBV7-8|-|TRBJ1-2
TGTGCCAGCAGCTTAGAGGGCTACAGGGGATTGGATGGCTACACCTTC
CASSLEGYRGLDGYTF
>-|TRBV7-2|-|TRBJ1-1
TGTGCCAGCAGCTTAGCGCTAGGCCTAAGCACTGAAGCTTTCTTT
CASSLALGLSTEAFF
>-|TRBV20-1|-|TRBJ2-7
TGCAGTGCTCGGTCCGGTTACGAGCAGTACTTC
CSARSGYEQYF
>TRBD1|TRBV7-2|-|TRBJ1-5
TGTGCCAGCAGCTTAGAGGGGGCTAGCAATCAGCCCCAGCATTTT
CASSLEGASNQPQHF
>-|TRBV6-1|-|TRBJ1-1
TGTGCCAGCAGTACGCCTGCACGGGTGGCTGAAGCTTTCTTT
CASSTPARVAEAFF
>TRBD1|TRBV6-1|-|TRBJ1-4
TGTGCCAGCAGTGTTACAGGGGGCTGGCTTAGTGAAAAACTGTTTTTT
CASSVTGGWLSEKLFF
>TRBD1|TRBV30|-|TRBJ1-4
TGTGCCTGGAGCAGACAGGGAATGGGGCTTGGTGGTAATGAAAAACTGTTTTTT
CAWSRQGMGLGGNEKLFF
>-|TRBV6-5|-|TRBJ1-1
TGTGCCAGCCTGGGGCGGGGGGTGAACACTGAAGCTTTCTTT
CASLGRGVNTEAFF
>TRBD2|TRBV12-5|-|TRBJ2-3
TGTGCTAGTGGGGTGTTTAGCGGGAGAGGTCCAGATACGCAGTATTTT
CASGVFSGRGPDTQYF
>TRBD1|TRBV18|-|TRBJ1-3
TGTGCCAGCGCGACAGGGCGAAGCTCTGGAAACACCATATATTTT
CASATGRSSGNTIYF
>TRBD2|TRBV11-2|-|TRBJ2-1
TGTGCCAGCAGCCGAACTAGCGGGAGCTACAATGAGCAGTTCTTC
CASSRTSGSYNEQFF
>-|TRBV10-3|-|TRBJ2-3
TGTGCCATCAGTGATTTTATGGGGCTTTGGATCCCCGATACGCAGTATTTT
CAISDFMGLWIPDTQYF
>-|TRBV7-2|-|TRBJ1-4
TGTGCCAGCAGCTTCTCTTTTGCAACTAATGAAAAACTGTTTTTT
CASSFSFATNEKLFF
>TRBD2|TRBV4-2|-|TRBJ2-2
TGTGCCAGCAGCCAAGCCTTTAGCGGGAGTACCGGGGAGCTGTTTTTT
CASSQAFSGSTGELFF
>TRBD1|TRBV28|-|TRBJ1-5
TGTGCCAGCAGTCCTCCCCGGGACAGCCGAAATCAGCCCCAGCATTTT
CASSPPRDSRNQPQHF
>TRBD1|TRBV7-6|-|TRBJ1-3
TGTGCCAGCAGCTTAGGACAGGGGTTGTCTGGAAACACCATATATTTT
CASSLGQGLSGNTIYF
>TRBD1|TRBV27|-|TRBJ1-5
TGTGCCAGCAGTTTCCTAATGACAGGGGGTCGGCCCCAGCATTTT
CASSFLMTGGRPQHF
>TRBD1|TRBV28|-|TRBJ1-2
TGTGCCAGCAGGGGGGACAGGGGGAACTATGGCTACACCTTC
CASRGDRGNYGYTF
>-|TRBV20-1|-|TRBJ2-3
TGCAGTGCCGCGACAGGAGATACGCAGTATTTT
CSAATGDTQYF
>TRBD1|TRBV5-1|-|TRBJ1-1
TGCGCCAGCAGCTTACTGACCGGGACAGCCAACACTGAAGCTTTCTTT
CASSLLTGTANTEAFF
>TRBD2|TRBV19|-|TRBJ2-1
TGTGCCAGTAGTGCAGCGGGGTTTCAAGTAACCGGGCAGTTCTTC
CASSAAGFQVTGQFF
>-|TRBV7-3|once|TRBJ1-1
TGTGCCAGCAGCTTATCGGGTCTGAACACTGAAGCTTTCTTT
CASSLSGLNTEAFF
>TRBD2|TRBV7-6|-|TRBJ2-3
TGTGCCAGCAGCCCGGGAGCGGGGGGGCAGCTCGGGACAGATACGCAGTATTTT
CASSPGAGGQLGTDTQYF
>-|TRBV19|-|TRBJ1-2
TGTGCCAGTAGTACGCACAGTAAGACTAACTATGGCTACACCTTC
CASSTHSKTNYGYTF
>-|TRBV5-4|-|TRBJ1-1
TGTGCCAGCAGCTTAGGACAGATGAACACTGAAGCTTTCTTT
CASSLGQMNTEAFF
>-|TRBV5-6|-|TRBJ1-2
TGTGCCAGCAGCCAGGGGCCTAACTATGGCTACACCTTC
CASSQGPNYGYTF
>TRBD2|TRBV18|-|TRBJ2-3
TGTGCCAGCTCATCGTCTAGCGGAAGGAGCACAGATACGCAGTATTTT
CASSSSSGRSTDTQYF
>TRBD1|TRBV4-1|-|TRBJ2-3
TGCGCCAGCACCGGAATGGGGACAGGGAGTACAGATACGCAGTATTTT
CASTGMGTGSTDTQYF
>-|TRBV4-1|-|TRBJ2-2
TGCGCCAGCAGCCAGGGCAGATCGAACACCGGGGAGCTGTTTTTT
CASSQGRSNTGELFF
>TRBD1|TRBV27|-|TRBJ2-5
TGTGCCAGCAGTTTACGGGACAGTGGAGAGACCCAGTACTTC
CASSLRDSGETQYF
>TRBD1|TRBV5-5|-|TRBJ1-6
TGTGCCAGCAGCTTGGGTCCCAGGGGGGACTCACCCCTCCACTTT
CASSLGPRGDSPLHF
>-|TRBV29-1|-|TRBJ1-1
TGCAGCGTTGAAGGGGGCAGGGATGACACTGAAGCTTTCTTT
CSVEGGRDDTEAFF
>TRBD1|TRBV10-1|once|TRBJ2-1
TGCGCCAGCAGTGAGTCGGGCAGGGGGCGTAACAATGAGCAGTTCTTC
CASSESGRGRNNEQFF